The 26 T cell receptor beta chains given below trace back to one sample, sequenced in a study of T cell repertoires in cytomegalovirus infection. TCRdb re-derived calls from the reads in MiXCR, one entry per CDR3 protein. The sample lists approximately 910,000 distinct CDR3 sequences, roughly 31% occurring once. These TCRs are of unknown antigen specificity. Source: cultured CD8+ T cells from PBMCs, taken from culture after CMV antigen stimulation. Receptors originate from a human donor in good health (CMV status not recorded). Some clones in this sample may be carry-over from other donors' samples.

This clonotype was observed at least ten times. The chain joins TRBV7-8 to TRBJ2-2; no reliable D call. V was trimmed by 2 bases and J by 0 bases, leaving 13 bases between them. Germline CDR1 and CDR2: SGHVS and FQNEAQ. The CDR3 sequence is 17 residues long. CDR3 residues: CASSLPRYSANTGELFF. The DNA for the CDR3 is TGTGCCAGCAGCTTACCCCGGTACAGCGCGAACACCGGGGAGCTGTTTTTT.

This clonotype was observed at least ten times. V and J are TRBV12-3 or TRBV12-4 and TRBJ2-1, with D hard to call. This CDR3 spans 15 amino acids. Between the trimmed V and J ends, which lost 7 bases and 2 bases, there was a span of 15 bases. The CDR3 DNA sequence: TGTGCCAGCACCCCACCGGTCAGTCCCTACAATGAGCAGTTCTTC. Residues: CASTPPVSPYNEQFF.

This clonotype appeared a few times. The chain recombines TRBV19 with TRBJ2-1; possible D gene TRBD1, 5 bases. Germline assignment: CDR1 LNHDA and CDR2 SQIVND (reference sequence). The CDR3 covers 15 residues. V was pared by 7 bases and J by 4 bases, with 17 bases between. CDR3 nucleotide sequence: TGTGCCAGTATGAGAGCAGGGATGGGATACAATGAGCAGTTCTTC. Amino acid sequence: CASMRAGMGYNEQFF.

In its sample, this clonotype was seen a few times. The chain employs TRBV20-1 and TRBJ2-1; 7 bases map to TRBD1. The junction had 7 bases not matched to a gene; V was cut back by 0 bases and J by 2 bases. The CDR3 consists of 16 residues. The germline CDR1 and CDR2 sequences are DFQATT and SNEGSKA (reference sequence). The CDR3 coding sequence is TGCAGTGCTAGAGAAACCGGGACAGCCACCTACAATGAGCAGTTCTTC. It codes for CSARETGTATYNEQFF.

This clonotype was picked up many times. V gene TRBV10-3 combines with J gene TRBJ2-3; D unresolved. The CDR3 spans 15 residues. V gave up 5 bases and J gave up 0 bases, with 12 bases separating them. The germline gives CDR1 ENHRY, CDR2 SYGVKD. The CDR3 DNA is TGTGCCATCAGTTCGGACGGCCCTAGCACAGATACGCAGTATTTT. It codes for CAISSDGPSTDTQYF.

This rearrangement joins TRBV2 to TRBJ1-2; D is uncertain. CDR1 and CDR2 (germline): SNHLY, FYNNEI. There are 15 residues in the CDR3. The germline V and J ends were trimmed by 6 bases and 0 bases, with 14 bases remaining between them. The CDR3 sequence is CASRNAFEANYGYTF. CDR3 DNA: TGTGCCAGCAGGAACGCTTTCGAAGCTAACTATGGCTACACCTTC. Supplemented by reference TRBV2 and TRBJ1-2, the full variable domain reads EPEVTQTPSHQVTQMGQEVILRCVPISNHLYFYWYRQILGQKVEFLVSFYNNEISEKSEIFDDQFSVERPDGSNFTLKIRSTKLEDSAMYFCASRNAFEANYGYTFGSGTRLTVV.

V gene TRBV7-9 combines with J gene TRBJ2-5; 8 bases line up with TRBD1. The germline CDR1 and CDR2 sequences are SEHNR and FQNEAQ (reference sequence). Trimming cost V 1 base and J 5 bases; bases outside gene matches: 6. The CDR3 sequence is 15 residues long. The CDR3 loop is CASSLGAGGSETQYF. The CDR3 coding sequence is TGTGCCAGCAGCTTAGGGGCAGGGGGCAGCGAGACCCAGTACTTC.

The chain carries TRBV6-2 or TRBV6-3 and TRBJ2-2; no reliable D call. Germline-derived CDR1 and CDR2 are MNHEY and SVGEGT. The V end was cut by 2 bases, the J end by 2 bases, with 6 bases between. This CDR3 comprises 14 residues. DNA of the CDR3: TGTGCCAGCAGTTACATGGCTAACACCGGGGAGCTGTTTTTT. This sequence encodes CASSYMANTGELFF.

DNA of the CDR3: TGTGCCACCAGCAGTTCGTCGGCGGGGAGCAATCAGCCCCAGCATTTT. Amino acid sequence: CATSSSSAGSNQPQHF. The rearrangement joins TRBV15 to TRBJ1-5, with D uncertain. The CDR3 is made up of 16 amino acids. Trimming took 3 bases from V and 1 from J, leaving 13 bases between them. Germline assignment: CDR1 LNHNV and CDR2 YYDKDF (reference sequence).

The V and J genes are TRBV4-2 and TRBJ1-2, with D uncertain. V lost 5 bases and J lost 0, with 13 bases in between. The length of the CDR3 is 15 residues. Germline V gene data show CDR1 as LGHNA and CDR2 as YNFKEQ. This CDR3 is CASSAEAFANYGYTF. The DNA of the CDR3 is TGTGCCAGCAGCGCAGAGGCTTTTGCTAACTATGGCTACACCTTC.

The chain couples TRBV6-1 to TRBJ2-6; D remains unclear. Germline loops: CDR1 MNHNS, CDR2 SASEGT. The CDR3 contains 13 residues. V lost 3 bases to trimming and J lost 10 bases, with 10 bases between them. As DNA, the CDR3 is TGTGCCAGCAGTGATACCCTAGGTAACGTCCTGACTTTC. This gives the protein CASSDTLGNVLTF.

This clonotype was seen only a few times. This chain uses TRBV6-6 with TRBJ1-3; the D is unclear. Trimming cost V 11 bases and J 0 bases, with 8 bases left between them. The germline V gene encodes CDR1 MNHNY and CDR2 SVGAGI (reference sequence). This CDR3 spans 12 amino acids. CDR3 region: CACLSSGNTIYF. The CDR3 nucleotides read TGTGCCTGTCTTAGCTCTGGAAACACCATATATTTT.

This clonotype was picked up a small number of times. The gene calls are TRBV12-5 and TRBJ2-3; no clear D. V lost 4 bases, J lost 4 bases, and 9 bases lay in between. Germline loops: CDR1 LGHNT, CDR2 FRNRAP. The CDR3 loop spans 13 amino acids. The CDR3 sequence: CASGSFVSDTQYF. CDR3 bases: TGTGCTAGTGGTTCTTTCGTATCAGATACGCAGTATTTT.

The V call is TRBV27, the J call TRBJ1-6, with 7 nucleotides matching TRBD1. Germline CDR1 and CDR2: MNHEY and SMNVEV (reference sequence). The V segment lost 2 bases and the J segment 9 bases; nucleotides outside the gene matches: 1. CDR3 length: 13 amino acids. The CDR3 nucleotides are TGTGCCAGCAGTTTAGGGACAGTTTCACCCCTCCACTTT. This codes for CASSLGTVSPLHF.

This clonotype was recorded a few times. The V gene is TRBV20-1, the J gene TRBJ2-1, with TRBD2 identical over 9 bases. This CDR3 is 15 amino acids long. In germline, CDR1 is DFQATT, CDR2 SNEGSKA (reference sequence). The trim removed 1 base at V and 7 bases at J, leaving 8 bases unmatched. Here the CDR3 reads CSARGGRGGLNEQFF. The DNA of the CDR3 is TGCAGTGCTAGAGGGGGGCGGGGGGGCCTAAATGAGCAGTTCTTC.

This clonotype was detected many times. The chain is built from TRBV11-2 and TRBJ1-6, with D possibly TRBD1 on 5 matching bases. Per germline, CDR1 SGHAT and CDR2 FQNNGV. The germline V and J ends were trimmed by 1 base and 12 bases, with 22 bases remaining between them. The CDR3 loop spans 17 amino acids. The CDR3 coding sequence is TGTGCCAGCAGCTTAGTGCCTGGGGGAGGGGCCAGTTTACCCCTCCACTTT. As protein: CASSLVPGGGASLPLHF.

The chain links TRBV4-1 to TRBJ2-5; D gene ambiguous. This CDR3 comprises 19 residues. Trimming took 0 bases from V and 1 from J, leaving 21 bases between them. Germline CDR1 MGHRA, CDR2 YSYEKL. The CDR3 is CASSQDFRGSYSSQETQYF. The CDR3 bases are TGCGCCAGCAGCCAAGATTTTCGTGGGTCCTACTCCAGCCAAGAGACCCAGTACTTC.

This clonotype showed up many times. The chain employs TRBV24-1 and TRBJ1-1; TRBD1 might be the D (6 bases). The CDR3 has 13 residues. V lost 4 bases to trimming and J lost 7 bases, with 12 bases between them. Germline V gene lookup returns CDR1 KGHDR and CDR2 SFDVKD. Written as DNA, the CDR3 is TGTGCCACCAGTGAGACAGGTAGCGGTGAAGCTTTCTTT. It specifies CATSETGSGEAFF.

This clonotype was found a few times. The J gene is TRBJ2-2, the V gene TRBV7-9, with 10 nucleotides matching TRBD2. Looked up from germline, CDR1 is SEHNR and CDR2 is FQNEAQ (reference sequence). V gave up 1 base and J gave up 0 bases; unmatched junction bases: 2. The CDR3 is made up of 17 amino acids. The CDR3 loop reads CASSLGLAGANTGELFF. The CDR3 region has the DNA TGTGCCAGCAGCTTAGGGCTAGCGGGGGCGAACACCGGGGAGCTGTTTTTT. The full variable domain, with the rest looked up from reference TRBV7-9 and TRBJ2-2, is DTGVSQNPRHKITKRGQNVTFRCDPISEHNRLYWYRQTLGQGPEFLTYFQNEAQLEKSRLLSDRFSAERPKGSFSTLEIQRTEQGDSAMYLCASSLGLAGANTGELFFGEGSRLTVL.

There are a few counts of this clonotype. This chain uses TRBV7-2 with TRBJ1-1, with D possibly TRBD1 on 6 matching bases. The CDR3 extends over 15 amino acids. Germline values: CDR1 SGHTA, CDR2 FQGNSA. Between the trimmed V and J ends, which lost 4 bases and 6 bases, there was a span of 18 bases. The CDR3 here is CASSSRTDFLSEAFF. CDR3 bases: TGTGCCAGCAGCTCCCGGACAGATTTTTTGTCTGAAGCTTTCTTT.

This chain connects TRBV6-5 to TRBJ1-2; 8 bases are a match to TRBD1. Germline V gene data show CDR1 as MNHEY and CDR2 as SVGAGI. The CDR3 totals 13 residues. V was pared by 6 bases and J by 7 bases, with 7 bases of the junction left unmatched. This chain's CDR3 is CASRSDRGGGYTF. Here the CDR3 DNA reads TGTGCCAGCAGGTCTGACAGGGGTGGTGGCTACACCTTC.

This clonotype was seen a handful of times. The chain joins TRBV7-3 to TRBJ1-1, with 7 bases that match TRBD1. Germline V gene lookup returns CDR1 SGHTA and CDR2 FQGTGA. Trimming removed 3 bases from V and 2 bases from J; junction bases left unmatched: 6. CDR3 size: 15 residues. CDR3 nucleotide sequence: TGTGCCAGCAGCTTGACAGGGTCGAGTAACACTGAAGCTTTCTTT. Amino acids: CASSLTGSSNTEAFF.

This clonotype showed up just a few times. The chain employs TRBV6-5 and TRBJ2-1; tentative D call: TRBD1 (6 bases). V dropped 0 bases and J dropped 8 bases, with 14 bases sitting between them. The germline CDR1 and CDR2 sequences are MNHEY and SVGAGI. The CDR3 runs to 15 residues. The CDR3 DNA is TGTGCCAGCAGTTACTCGAAGGGGGAGATCGATGAGCAGTTCTTC. Translating gives CASSYSKGEIDEQFF.

The genes are TRBV7-9 and TRBJ2-7, with D possibly being TRBD2 (5 bases). Trimming shortened V by 7 bases and J by 12 bases, and 22 bases separated the two germline ends. Germline V lookup: CDR1 SEHNR, CDR2 FQNEAQ (reference sequence). This CDR3 is 13 amino acids long. The CDR3 loop reads CASTLGPRTEAYV. The CDR3, as DNA: TGTGCCAGCACCCTAGGTCCACGGACTGAAGCGTACGTC.

J is TRBJ2-1 and V is TRBV12-3 or TRBV12-4, with D perhaps matching TRBD1 or TRBD2 (6 bases each). The V and J ends lost 7 bases and 2 bases respectively, with 15 bases between them. CDR3 length: 15 residues. For the CDR3, the DNA is TGTGCCAGCACCCTAAGGGGGGCCCCCTACAATGAGCAGTTCTTC. It yields the protein CASTLRGAPYNEQFF.

CDR3 coding DNA: TGTGCCATCGGGCTAAGAACAGGGGAGCCCTACGAGCAGTACTTC. This translates into CAIGLRTGEPYEQYF. The J gene is TRBJ2-7, the V gene TRBV10-3; 7 positions match TRBD1. Trimming at V came to 8 bases and at J to 2 bases, leaving 12 bases not matched to a gene. Germline values: CDR1 ENHRY, CDR2 SYGVKD. The CDR3 runs 15 residues.